This TCR beta chain is drawn from a study of stem cell transplantation in POMP-related autoinflammatory disease. Whole-study context: Impaired MHC class I-dependent CD8+ differentiation was hypothesized from defective thymoproteasomes. Regarding the study as a whole: PRAID patients trended toward lower TRB diversity and higher clonality in all analyzed T-cell subsets. Unique TRB V-J gene pairings were limited in number in patients with PRAID.

PRAID combined immunodeficiency and autoinflammation. The data were produced by immunoSEQ multiplex PCR, yet TCRdb's version contains in-frame clones alone and is incomplete. The top ten clones hold more than 0.55% of a sample with some 69,000 clones, approximately 90% of them seen once. Turning to this clone: Its antigen remains unknown.

This material consisted of CD4+ T cells from PBMCs, taken after stem cell transplantation. This TCR derives from a human patient with POMP-related autoinflammation and immune dysregulation (PRAID). Some T cells here may be from the graft donor.

CDR3 loop: CASKRPGLGELFF. In DNA form, the CDR3 reads TGTGCCAGCAAACGCCCAGGGCTGGGGGAGCTGTTTTTT. The chain uses TRBV6-5 and TRBJ2-2; a possible D gene is TRBD1 (5 bases). CDR1 and CDR2 (germline): MNHEY, SVGAGI. The CDR3 contains 13 residues. Trimming stripped 7 bases from V and 8 bases from J, with 14 bases between.